Following are 20 T cell receptor beta chains from one sample sequenced in a study of CD8+ T cells in alopecia areata. Treatment noted: oral pan-JAK inhibitor, 5-10 mg twice daily. RNA was extracted and reverse transcribed into cDNA as the sequencing template. Assay used: immunoSEQ multiplex PCR; TCRdb lists only in-frame clones, some missing. The sample lists 200,000 to 250,000 clones, under 60% seen once, with about 1.6% in the top ten. The source was CD4+ T cells sorted from blood, collected at week 4, from a patient treated with tofacitinib. Receptors originate from a human donor with alopecia areata.

This clone was detected only a few times. CDR3 loop: CASSLVKGSDIQYF. CDR3 DNA sequence: TGTGCCAGCAGCTTAGTCAAGGGGTCAGACATTCAGTACTTC. This chain joins TRBV7-2 and TRBJ2-4, with D possibly being TRBD1 (5 bases). The CDR3 contains 14 residues. CDR1 and CDR2 from the germline V gene are SGHTA and FQGNSA. The ends were cut back, 1 base at V and 8 bases at J, with 12 bases in the middle.

The rearrangement joins TRBV9 to TRBJ1-1; no clear D. The CDR3 has 12 amino acids. V gave up 6 bases and J gave up 5 bases, with 11 bases separating them. Germline loops: CDR1 SGDLS, CDR2 YYNGEE. This CDR3 reads CASTAGSTEAFF. CDR3 in DNA: TGTGCCAGCACCGCAGGTAGTACTGAAGCTTTCTTT.

This chain connects TRBV29-1 to TRBJ1-3, with D uncertain. Germline V CDR1 and CDR2: SQVTM, ANQGSEA. This CDR3 spans 16 amino acids. V lost 1 base, J lost 0 bases, and 13 bases lay in between. The CDR3 region is CSVEAGILSSGNTIYF. CDR3 coding DNA: TGCAGCGTTGAAGCGGGAATTTTGAGCTCTGGAAACACCATATATTTT.

The V and J genes are TRBV30 and TRBJ1-2, with D unclear. V was pared by 0 bases and J by 8 bases, with 13 bases between. This CDR3 spans 13 amino acids. From germline, CDR1 is GTSNPN and CDR2 SVGIG (reference sequence). The CDR3 loop reads CAWSVHGGRGYTF. The DNA of the CDR3 is TGTGCCTGGAGTGTACATGGAGGCCGGGGCTACACCTTC.

The chain combines TRBV2 with TRBJ1-6; D is perhaps TRBD1 (5 bases). The CDR3 is 14 residues long. The V gene's germline CDR1 is SNHLY and CDR2 FYNNEI. Trimming pared 4 bases from V and 9 bases from J, leaving 13 bases between. The CDR3, as DNA: TGTGCCAGCAGTGGGGTCAGGGCCGGTTCACCCCTCCACTTT. Residues: CASSGVRAGSPLHF. Supplemented by reference TRBV2 and TRBJ1-6, the full variable domain reads EPEVTQTPSHQVTQMGQEVILRCVPISNHLYFYWYRQILGQKVEFLVSFYNNEISEKSEIFDDQFSVERPDGSNFTLKIRSTKLEDSAMYFCASSGVRAGSPLHFGNGTRLTVT.

This clone is a singleton in its sample. The CDR3 DNA reads TGTGCCAGCAGCGTCCGGGACGGACACAATCAGCCCCAGCATTTT. This encodes CASSVRDGHNQPQHF. This rearrangement joins TRBV9 to TRBJ1-5; possibly TRBD1 for D (5 bases). Between the trimmed V and J ends, which lost 2 bases and 3 bases, there was a span of 12 bases. The CDR3 is 15 residues long. Germline V gene sequence: CDR1 SGDLS, CDR2 YYNGEE. Filled out from reference TRBV9 and TRBJ1-5, the complete variable domain reads DSGVTQTPKHLITATGQRVTLRCSPRSGDLSVYWYQQSLDQGLQFLIQYYNGEERAKGNILERFSAQQFPDLHSELNLSSLELGDSALYFCASSVRDGHNQPQHFGDGTRLSIL.

The CDR3 reads CASGRNYGYTF. The CDR3 DNA is TGTGCCAGCGGACGGAACTATGGCTACACCTTC. The chain is built from TRBV2 and TRBJ1-2; D call uncertain. Trimming cost V 8 bases and J 2 bases, with 6 bases left between them. CDR3 length equals 11 residues. Germline V gene lookup returns CDR1 SNHLY and CDR2 FYNNEI.

The J gene is TRBJ1-4, the V gene TRBV29-1; possible D gene TRBD1, 5 bases. The CDR3 is 14 residues long. The germline CDR1 and CDR2 sequences are SQVTM and ANQGSEA. Trimming shortened V by 5 bases and J by 4 bases, and 14 bases separated the two germline ends. CDR3 DNA sequence: TGCAGCGTTCGGGACGTGGGGTTTAATGAAAAACTGTTTTTT. This gives the protein CSVRDVGFNEKLFF.

The chain's CDR3 is CASTGTGLSEQYF. CDR3 sequence (DNA): TGTGCCAGCACAGGGACAGGTCTATCCGAGCAGTACTTC. V usage is TRBV25-1 and J usage is TRBJ2-7; 8 bases fit TRBD1. The CDR3 consists of 13 residues. Germline V gene data show CDR1 as MGHDK and CDR2 as SYGVNS. The junction had 8 bases not matched to a gene; V was cut back by 7 bases and J by 6 bases.

The chain couples TRBV4-2 to TRBJ2-3, with 14 bases that match TRBD2. Germline loops: CDR1 LGHNA, CDR2 YNFKEQ. The CDR3 loop spans 19 amino acids. J gave up 0 bases and V 3 bases, and 8 bases lay outside the gene matches. CDR3 coding DNA: TGTGCCAGCAGCCAGAGACTAGCGGGGGGGACGGCTAGCACAGATACGCAGTATTTT. Translated, it gives CASSQRLAGGTASTDTQYF.

This clone was counted once. The chain carries TRBV15 and TRBJ2-5; D call uncertain. Germline CDR1 is LNHNV and CDR2 is YYDKDF (reference sequence). The CDR3 extends over 12 amino acids. V gave up 2 bases and J gave up 2 bases, with 3 bases separating them. CDR3 bases: TGTGCCACCAGCAGACCACAAGAGACCCAGTACTTC. Protein sequence: CATSRPQETQYF.

The chain recombines TRBV7-7 with TRBJ1-1; D remains ambiguous. This CDR3 is built from 16 residues. Germline V gives CDR1 SSHAT, CDR2 FNYEAQ (reference sequence). V dropped 1 base and J dropped 1 base, with 13 bases sitting between them. The DNA for the CDR3 is TGTGCCAGCAGCTTAGGGAGCCAGTTCGAGAACACTGAAGCTTTCTTT. Amino acid sequence: CASSLGSQFENTEAFF.

The genes are TRBV30 and TRBJ1-2; tentative D call: TRBD1 (6 bases). The CDR3 sequence is 12 residues long. The V end was cut by 5 bases, the J end by 4 bases, with 11 bases between. Germline-derived CDR1 and CDR2 are GTSNPN and SVGIG (reference sequence). CDR3 nucleotides: TGTGCCTGGCAACAGGGTGTCTATGGCTACACCTTC. Its protein product is CAWQQGVYGYTF.

This clone showed up just a few times. One base away lies a much larger clone, so this may be a sequencing read error. This chain connects TRBV5-1 to TRBJ1-2, with 8 bases lining up with TRBD1. V lost 2 bases to trimming and J lost 0 bases; unmatched junction nucleotides: 3. Germline CDR1 and CDR2: SGHRS and YFSETQ. The CDR3 is 15 residues long. CDR3 region: CASSFGQGSNYGYTF. Written as DNA, the CDR3 is TGCGCCAGCAGCTTCGGACAGGGCTCTAACTATGGCTACACCTTC.

The V and J genes are TRBV5-6 and TRBJ2-3; no clear D. The CDR3 runs 13 residues. The germline V gene has CDR1 SGHDT and CDR2 YYEEEE. Trimming removed 3 bases from V and 10 bases from J, with 15 bases in between. Here the CDR3 DNA reads TGTGCCAGCAGCTCTCAGTGGGTCTCCTCGCAGTATTTT. Protein sequence: CASSSQWVSSQYF.

The chain links TRBV29-1 to TRBJ2-4; tentative D call: TRBD1 (5 bases). V was pared by 5 bases and J by 0 bases, with 17 bases between. The germline CDR1 and CDR2 sequences are SQVTM and ANQGSEA. The CDR3 consists of 16 residues. This CDR3 reads CSVLQGGRAAKNIQYF. The CDR3 coding sequence is TGCAGCGTTCTTCAGGGTGGAAGGGCAGCCAAAAACATTCAGTACTTC.

The CDR3 bases are TGTGCCAGCATTTCCCGGCTGAACACTGAAGCTTTCTTT. Translated, it gives CASISRLNTEAFF. The chain joins TRBV2 to TRBJ1-1, with D hard to call. Trimming removed 7 bases from V and 0 bases from J, with 9 bases in between. Germline assignment: CDR1 SNHLY and CDR2 FYNNEI. This CDR3 has 13 amino acids.

This clone was detected only a few times. This chain links TRBV2 with TRBJ2-3; D not certain. Trimming removed 2 bases from V and 1 base from J, with 10 bases in between. Germline V gene sequence: CDR1 SNHLY, CDR2 FYNNEI. The CDR3 totals 15 residues. CDR3 sequence (DNA): TGTGCCAGCAGTGAATTCTTCTTCGGCACAGATACGCAGTATTTT. This gives the protein CASSEFFFGTDTQYF.

The J gene is TRBJ2-5, the V gene TRBV5-1; D is tentatively TRBD1 or TRBD2 (5 bases each). V lost 4 bases to trimming and J lost 0 bases, with 13 bases between them. The CDR3 spans 15 residues. The V gene's germline CDR1 is SGHRS and CDR2 YFSETQ. CDR3 bases: TGCGCCAGCAGCCCCGGGACCGCGTACCAAGAGACCCAGTACTTC. Translating it yields CASSPGTAYQETQYF.

The rearrangement uses TRBV18 and TRBJ2-6; D remains unclear. There are 15 residues in the CDR3. Between the trimmed V and J ends, which lost 2 bases and 2 bases, there was a span of 7 bases. Germline CDR1 reads KGHSH; CDR2 reads LQKENI. The CDR3 bases are TGTGCCAGCTCACCATCAACAGCTGGGGCCAACGTCCTGACTTTC. Amino acids: CASSPSTAGANVLTF.